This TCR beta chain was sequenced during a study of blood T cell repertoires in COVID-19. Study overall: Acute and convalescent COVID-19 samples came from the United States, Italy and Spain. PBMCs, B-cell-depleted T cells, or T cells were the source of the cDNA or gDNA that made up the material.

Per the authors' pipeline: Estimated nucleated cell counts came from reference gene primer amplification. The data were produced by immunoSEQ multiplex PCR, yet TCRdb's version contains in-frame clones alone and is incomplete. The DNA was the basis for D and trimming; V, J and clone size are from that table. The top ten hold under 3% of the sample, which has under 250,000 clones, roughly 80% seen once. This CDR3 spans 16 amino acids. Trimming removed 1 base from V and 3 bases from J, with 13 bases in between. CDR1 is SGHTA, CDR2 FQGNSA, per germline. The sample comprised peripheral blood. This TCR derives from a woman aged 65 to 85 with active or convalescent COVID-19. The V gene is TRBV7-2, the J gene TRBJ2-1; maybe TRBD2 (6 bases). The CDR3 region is CASSLVSGSVYNEQFF. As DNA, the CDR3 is TGTGCCAGCAGCTTAGTGAGCGGGTCGGTCTACAATGAGCAGTTCTTC. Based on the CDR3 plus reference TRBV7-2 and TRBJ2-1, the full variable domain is GAGVSQSPSNKVTEKGKDVELRCDPISGHTALYWYRQSLGQGLEFLIYFQGNSAPDKSGLPSDRFSAERTGGSVSTLTIQRTQQEDSAVYLCASSLVSGSVYNEQFFGPGTRLTVL.